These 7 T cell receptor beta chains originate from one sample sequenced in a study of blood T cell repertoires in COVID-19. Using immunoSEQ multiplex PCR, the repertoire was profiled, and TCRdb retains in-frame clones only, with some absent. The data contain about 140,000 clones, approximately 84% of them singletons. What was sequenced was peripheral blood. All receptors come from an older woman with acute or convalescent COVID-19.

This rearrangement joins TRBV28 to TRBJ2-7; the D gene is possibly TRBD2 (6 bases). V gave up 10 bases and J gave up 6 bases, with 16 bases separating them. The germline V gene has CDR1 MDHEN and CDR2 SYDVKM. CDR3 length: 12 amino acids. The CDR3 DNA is TGTGCCATAGGAGGAGAGGGAGGCGAGCAGTACTTC. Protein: CAIGGEGGEQYF.

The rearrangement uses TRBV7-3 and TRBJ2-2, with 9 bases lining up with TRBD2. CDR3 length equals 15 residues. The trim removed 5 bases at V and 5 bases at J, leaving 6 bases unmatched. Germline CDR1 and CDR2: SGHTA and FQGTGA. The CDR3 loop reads CASSLSGSSTGELFF. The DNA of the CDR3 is TGTGCCAGCAGCCTTAGCGGGAGTTCGACCGGGGAGCTGTTTTTT.

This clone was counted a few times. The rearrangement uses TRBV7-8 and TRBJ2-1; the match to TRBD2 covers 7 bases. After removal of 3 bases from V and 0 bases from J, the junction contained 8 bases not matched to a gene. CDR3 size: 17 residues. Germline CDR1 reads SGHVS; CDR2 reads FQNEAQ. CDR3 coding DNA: TGTGCCAGCAGCTTGGCGCGACTAGCAAGCTCCTACAATGAGCAGTTCTTC. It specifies CASSLARLASSYNEQFF.

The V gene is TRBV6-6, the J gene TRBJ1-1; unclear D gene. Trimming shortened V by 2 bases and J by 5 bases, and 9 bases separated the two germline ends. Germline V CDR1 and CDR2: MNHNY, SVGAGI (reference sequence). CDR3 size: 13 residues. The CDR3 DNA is TGTGCCAGCAGTTACGGCGCGGGGACTGAAGCTTTCTTT. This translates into CASSYGAGTEAFF.

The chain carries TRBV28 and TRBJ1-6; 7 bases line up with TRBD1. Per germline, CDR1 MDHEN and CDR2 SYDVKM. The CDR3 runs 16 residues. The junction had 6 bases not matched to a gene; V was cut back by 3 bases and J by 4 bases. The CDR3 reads CASSFPTGRYNSPLHF. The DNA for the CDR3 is TGTGCCAGCAGTTTTCCGACAGGGCGATATAATTCACCCCTCCACTTT.

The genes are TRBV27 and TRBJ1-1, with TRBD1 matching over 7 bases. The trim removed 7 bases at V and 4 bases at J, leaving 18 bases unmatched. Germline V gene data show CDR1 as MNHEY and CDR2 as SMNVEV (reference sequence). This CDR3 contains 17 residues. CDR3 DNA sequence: TGTGCCAGCAACCCCGCAGGGGGACTCACTCGTGGCACTGAAGCTTTCTTT. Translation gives CASNPAGGLTRGTEAFF.

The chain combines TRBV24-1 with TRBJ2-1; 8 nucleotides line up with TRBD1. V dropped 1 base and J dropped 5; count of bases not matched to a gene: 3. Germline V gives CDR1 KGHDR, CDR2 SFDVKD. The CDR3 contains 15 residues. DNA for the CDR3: TGTGCCACCAGTGATTTCGAACAGGGGGACAATGAGCAGTTCTTC. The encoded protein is CATSDFEQGDNEQFF.